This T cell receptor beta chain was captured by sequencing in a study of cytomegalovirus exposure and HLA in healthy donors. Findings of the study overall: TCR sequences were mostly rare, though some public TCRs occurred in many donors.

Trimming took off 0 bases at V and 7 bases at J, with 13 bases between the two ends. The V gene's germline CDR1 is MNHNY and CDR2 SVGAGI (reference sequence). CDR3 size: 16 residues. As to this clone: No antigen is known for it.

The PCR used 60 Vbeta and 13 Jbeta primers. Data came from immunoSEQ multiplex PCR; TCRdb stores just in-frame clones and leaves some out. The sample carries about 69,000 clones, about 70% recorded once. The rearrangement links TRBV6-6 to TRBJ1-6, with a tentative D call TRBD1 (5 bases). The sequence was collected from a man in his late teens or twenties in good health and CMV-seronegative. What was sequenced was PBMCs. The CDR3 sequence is CASSYSTAGANSPLHF. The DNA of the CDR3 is TGTGCCAGCAGTTACTCGACAGCAGGAGCCAATTCACCCCTCCACTTT.